These T cell receptor beta chains were read from a single sample in a study of T cell repertoires and HLA-DP antigens. Their cognate antigens are unknown. Measured with immunoSEQ multiplex PCR; TCRdb has only the in-frame clones, and not every one. The repertoire holds fewer than 95,000 clones, with around nine tenths as singletons. Sequencing was done on a sample of CD4+ T cells from PBMCs. The receptors derive from a man between 45 and 60 years old in good health and CMV-seronegative. CDR3s include the opening cysteine and the closing phenylalanine or tryptophan. The D gene is left open where the match is weak. The size field is filled for only some rows; it gives once, few, many or a size class.

j_gene | d_gene | v_gene | abundance | CDR3nt | CDR3aa
TRBJ2-1 | - | TRBV7-9 | - | TGTGCCAGCAGCGCGAGGAGCTCCTACAATGAGCAGTTCTTC | CASSARSSYNEQFF
TRBJ2-4 | - | TRBV4-1 | once | TGCGCCAGCAGCCAACCAGTGGTAGCCAAAAACATTCAGTACTTC | CASSQPVVAKNIQYF
TRBJ2-1 | TRBD2 | TRBV11-1 | - | TGTGCCAGCAGCTTAATTGGGACTAGCGGGAGATTAAGGTACAATGAGCAGTTCTTC | CASSLIGTSGRLRYNEQFF
TRBJ1-3 | - | TRBV13 | - | TGTGCCAGCAGCTTAGCTGGAAACACCATATATTTT | CASSLAGNTIYF
TRBJ1-3 | - | TRBV15 | - | TGTGCCACCAGCAGAGAGGTGGCCTACTCTGGAAACACCATATATTTT | CATSREVAYSGNTIYF
TRBJ2-5 | - | TRBV2 | - | TGTGCCAGCAGTTACCCCCGAGGAGAGACCCAGTACTTC | CASSYPRGETQYF
TRBJ2-5 | TRBD1 | TRBV28 | - | TGTGCCAGCAACGGACAGGGCTTAGAGACCCAGTACTTC | CASNGQGLETQYF
TRBJ2-1 | - | TRBV7-2 | - | TGTGCCAGCAGCTTAGCGTTGGACGCGGGGTACAATGAGCAGTTCTTC | CASSLALDAGYNEQFF
TRBJ2-1 | - | TRBV5-4 | - | TGTGCCAGCAGCGCTGCCCCTGGCGCCTACAATGAGCAGTTCTTC | CASSAAPGAYNEQFF
TRBJ1-5 | - | TRBV4-2 | - | TGTGCCAGCAGCCAACTGTGGACAGGCAATCAGCCCCAGCATTTT | CASSQLWTGNQPQHF
TRBJ2-1 | - | TRBV11-2 | - | TGTGCCAGCACCAGCCGGGGGGCCCCGAGCTCCTACAATGAGCAGTTCTTC | CASTSRGAPSSYNEQFF
TRBJ2-5 | - | TRBV12-1 | - | TGTGCCAGCAGCTTCCTCCCGTGGGGGAACGATTACCAAGAGACCCAGTACTTC | CASSFLPWGNDYQETQYF
TRBJ2-7 | TRBD1 | TRBV12-5 | - | TGTGCTAGTGGTTTGGCCAGGGGACAGGGGCCCCTCAACTCCTACGAGCAGTACTTC | CASGLARGQGPLNSYEQYF
TRBJ2-2 | - | TRBV10-1 | - | TGCGCCAGCAGTGAGAATAGCGGTGGCGGGGAGCTGTTTTTT | CASSENSGGGELFF
TRBJ2-1 | - | TRBV28 | - | TGTGCCAGCAGGAAACAGGGCTCCTACAATGAGCAGTTCTTC | CASRKQGSYNEQFF
TRBJ1-3 | TRBD1 | TRBV6-5 | - | TGTGCCAGTAAGACAGGGGGATTCTCTGGAAACACCATATATTTT | CASKTGGFSGNTIYF
TRBJ2-6 | - | TRBV7-8 | once | TGTGCCAGCAGCCCCAGGCTCCCTGGGGCCAACGTCCTGACTTTC | CASSPRLPGANVLTF
TRBJ1-4 | - | TRBV5-1 | - | TGCGCCAGCAGCTCTGCCGGGTTCACTAATGAAAAACTGTTTTTT | CASSSAGFTNEKLFF
TRBJ1-2 | TRBD1 | TRBV18 | - | TGTGCCAGCTCACCGTCCACAGGGGATAATGGCTACACCTTC | CASSPSTGDNGYTF
TRBJ1-4 | - | TRBV10-3 | few | TGTGCCATCAGTGAGGCAGGGACTGAAAAACTGTTTTTT | CAISEAGTEKLFF
TRBJ1-5 | - | TRBV5-5 | - | TGTGCCAGCAGTTCTCAACAGGATAGCAATCAGCCCCAGCATTTT | CASSSQQDSNQPQHF
TRBJ2-2 | - | TRBV27 | - | TGTGCCAGCAGTTTCTGGACGAACACCGGGGAGCTGTTTTTT | CASSFWTNTGELFF
TRBJ1-4 | TRBD1 | TRBV6-6 | - | TGTGCCAGCAGTTACGGCCAGGGGGCGGCTAATGAAAAACTGTTTTTT | CASSYGQGAANEKLFF
TRBJ1-6 | - | TRBV27 | - | TGTGCCAGCAGTTTTGGGGTGGAGAATTCACCCCTCCACTTT | CASSFGVENSPLHF
TRBJ2-5 | - | TRBV7-7 | few | TGTGCTAGCAGCAATACAGGGTTCGGGGAGACCCAGTACTTC | CASSNTGFGETQYF
TRBJ2-2 | - | TRBV5-1 | - | TGCGCCAGCAGCCTGGGACGCGGGGAGCTGTTTTTT | CASSLGRGELFF
TRBJ2-1 | TRBD2 | TRBV2 | - | TGTGCCAGCCTTCGGACTAGCGCAACCCTAAATGAGCAGTTCTTC | CASLRTSATLNEQFF
TRBJ2-6 | - | TRBV7-2 | - | TGTGCCAGCAGCCCATATCGTTCCGGGGCCAACGTCCTGACTTTC | CASSPYRSGANVLTF
TRBJ2-5 | - | TRBV9 | - | TGTGCCAGCAGCGTAGGTCCGGGGGAGACCCAGTACTTC | CASSVGPGETQYF
TRBJ2-2 | - | TRBV9 | - | TGTGCCAGCAGCGTAGCTCGGGCCGGGGAGCTGTTTTTT | CASSVARAGELFF
TRBJ1-2 | TRBD1 | TRBV11-2 | - | TGTGCCAGCAGCTTAGACGGACAGGGGGCGCACGGGGTGCGTGGCTACACCTTC | CASSLDGQGAHGVRGYTF
TRBJ1-6 | TRBD1 | TRBV5-1 | - | TGCGCCAGCAGCTTGGATTCCCGGGACAGGGGGTCACCCCTCCACTTT | CASSLDSRDRGSPLHF
TRBJ2-7 | - | TRBV18 | - | TGTGCCAGCTCACCTCGGATAAACAGGAACTCCTACGAGCAGTACTTC | CASSPRINRNSYEQYF
TRBJ2-3 | - | TRBV5-1 | - | TGCGCCAGCAGCGTAGTAGGAGGGGGGCTGACAGATACGCAGTATTTT | CASSVVGGGLTDTQYF
TRBJ1-3 | - | TRBV5-5 | - | TGTGCCAGCAGCTTAGAGGGGAGCTCTGGAAACACCATATATTTT | CASSLEGSSGNTIYF
TRBJ1-6 | - | TRBV30 | - | TGTGCCTGGAGTACCTCGCGGGGCAGCGATTATAATTCACCCCTCCACTTT | CAWSTSRGSDYNSPLHF
TRBJ1-2 | - | TRBV5-1 | few | TGCGCCAGCAGCTTGAAATCGGAGGTGGACTATGGCTACACCTTC | CASSLKSEVDYGYTF
TRBJ2-1 | TRBD2 | TRBV2 | - | TGTGCCACTACTAGCGGGGTTTTGAATGAGCAGTTCTTC | CATTSGVLNEQFF
TRBJ2-5 | TRBD2 | TRBV2 | - | TGTGCCAGCCGAACTAGCGGGGGGAACCAAGAGACCCAGTACTTC | CASRTSGGNQETQYF
TRBJ2-3 | - | TRBV9 | - | TGTGCCAGCAGCGTAGCGGGCAGCACAGATACGCAGTATTTT | CASSVAGSTDTQYF
TRBJ2-3 | TRBD1 | TRBV9 | - | TGTGCCAGCAGCGCCGGGACAGGGGGCACAGATACGCAGTATTTT | CASSAGTGGTDTQYF
TRBJ1-1 | - | TRBV6-6 | - | TGTGCCAGCAGTACCCATTTGGGGCAAGCTTTCTTT | CASSTHLGQAFF
TRBJ1-1 | - | TRBV5-3 | - | TGTGCCAGAAGGTTTTGTAGGGGCACTGAAGCTTTCTTT | CARRFCRGTEAFF
TRBJ2-7 | - | TRBV7-2 | - | TGTGCCAGCAGCTTAGTAGGGGCGGGGAGCTCCTACGAGCAGTACTTC | CASSLVGAGSSYEQYF
TRBJ2-5 | TRBD1 | TRBV6-1 | - | TGTGCCAGCAGCGGGACAGGGGGCAAGACCCAGTACTTC | CASSGTGGKTQYF
TRBJ1-2 | - | TRBV30 | - | TGTGCCTGGAGTGTGAGAGGGGGGGATGGCTACACCTTC | CAWSVRGGDGYTF
TRBJ2-5 | - | TRBV6-5 | - | TGTGCCAGCAGTTCGACAACAGGGATCCAAGAGACCCAGTACTTC | CASSSTTGIQETQYF
TRBJ2-5 | TRBD1 | TRBV30 | - | TGTGCCTCCATAGGGGGCGAGGAGACCCAGTACTTC | CASIGGEETQYF
TRBJ2-2 | - | TRBV7-7 | - | TGTGCTGTAGGGGTTACGGGCGGGGAGCTGTTTTTT | CAVGVTGGELFF
TRBJ2-7 | - | TRBV19 | - | TGTGCCAGAGAGGACAGCAGCTCCTACGAGCAGTACTTC | CAREDSSSYEQYF